This record looks at one T cell receptor (beta chain) sequence and its context. Its antigen remains undetermined. No base-level quality is on record; no much larger clone is a single base apart. Sequences MDHEN (CDR1) and SYDVKM (CDR2) are obtained from the germline V gene. The CDR3 contains 15 residues, cysteine and phenylalanine counted. Only the CDR3 DNA stays, 45 bases, in frame from base 1. V ends up 5 bases short and J 5 bases short, with an unmatched junction base count of 11. The sequencer listed for this sample is Illumina HiSeq 1500. The public reads were reprocessed in TCRdb via fastp at Q25 and MiXCR, keeping in-frame beta chains. Entries that share a CDR3 protein sequence are merged under the most common genes and DNA. Here the sample has 250,000 to 300,000 distinct CDR3 sequences; around 20% occur a single time. About 21% of the sample is held by the ten biggest clonotypes. This record comes from a study of T cell repertoires in cytomegalovirus infection (dated by TCRdb to about 2019). Background for the entire study: Recently identified HLA-C-restricted CMV epitopes, whose presentation resists viral immunomodulation, were targeted by peptide stimulations together with well-studied HLA-B-restricted epitopes. Donor HLA type was relevant to the analysis, as public TCR beta signatures indicated carriage of CMV infection together with the matching HLA type.

According to the study, the label for this sample's treatment or condition signals: in vitro stimulation with specific CMV peptide epitopes to enrich CMV-specific T cells. Results and caveats for the whole study, not just this receptor: In the ex vivo response, HLA-C-restricted CMV-specific TCR beta clonotypes were dominant, and in two of eight donors the single most frequent clonotype came from this HLA-C-restricted group. Cumulative frequency of public TCR beta family members discriminated carriers of CMV infection plus the relevant HLA type in this cohort and an independent approximately 370-donor cohort.

The sequence joins TRBV28 to TRBJ1-1; 7 central bases correspond to TRBD1. This TCR derives from a human donor in good health (CMV status not recorded). Some clones in this sample may be carry-over from other donors' samples. The sample here was cultured PBMCs, taken from culture after CMV antigen stimulation. In nucleotides, the sequence is TGTGCCAGCAGTCCTTTGGGAGGGGGCAAAACTGAAGCTTTCTTT. This translates into CASSPLGGGKTEAFF. When the CDR3 is completed using the reference TRBV28 and TRBJ1-1 genes on either side, the full variable domain is DVKVTQSSRYLVKRTGEKVFLECVQDMDHENMFWYRQDPGLGLRLIYFSYDVKMKEKGDIPEGYSVSREKKERFSLILESASTNQTSMYLCASSPLGGGKTEAFFGQGTRLTVV.